This TCR beta chain emerged from a study of Ad26.COV2.S vaccination and SARS-CoV-2 variants. This clone was picked up a small number of times. Treatment noted: 19 received Ad26.COV2.S at low or high dose, single or two shots; about 5 received placebo; per-sample allocation not given. Samples analyzed were those drawn on day 63 after the first vaccine or placebo injection. This person who donated was an adult of 18-55 years in Boston. The germline gives CDR1 PRHDT, CDR2 FYEKMQ (reference sequence). V was clipped by 6 bases and J by 1 base, with 9 bases between them. There are 13 residues in the CDR3. The protocol was immunoSEQ multiplex PCR, while the TCRdb copy is restricted to in-frame clones and leaves out a portion. There are 380,000 or so clones in the sample; under 90% occur only once, and around 7% lies in the top ten.

The receptor's source is a person aged 18-60 years who received the Ad26.COV2.S COVID-19 vaccine or a placebo. The rearrangement joins TRBV13 to TRBJ1-2; D unresolved. Here the sequenced sample was peripheral blood, taken in a trial of Ad26.COV2.S vaccine versus placebo. The CDR3 coding sequence is TGTGCCAGCAGTCGAAACTATAACTATGGCTACACCTTC. Its translation is CASSRNYNYGYTF.